The sequence of this TCR beta chain was determined in a study of shared clonotypes between healthy human individuals. Study overall: The cohort comprised two women and a few men. Their ages spanned 18 to 49 years.

Germline CDR1 MDHEN, CDR2 SYDVKM. V dropped 5 bases and J dropped 3; count of bases not matched to a gene: 6. CDR3 length: 16 amino acids. CD45RO-negative CD8 cells positively selected for CCR7 made up the naive population, which excluded terminally differentiated effector memory CD45RA+ cells. This table comes from immunoSEQ multiplex PCR, and its TCRdb copy is limited to in-frame clones, with some not included. The sample has some 600,000 clones, about 95% seen once; the top ten hold 0.11%. The sample consisted of naive CD8+ T cells sorted from blood. The clonotype was recovered from a young woman in good health. This rearrangement joins TRBV28 to TRBJ1-6; 8 bases match TRBD1. DNA for the CDR3: TGTGCCAGCAGTCTTGGACAGGGAATCTATAATTCACCCCTCCACTTT. Residues: CASSLGQGIYNSPLHF.